This TCR beta chain was recovered during a study of cytomegalovirus exposure and HLA in healthy donors. Measured with immunoSEQ multiplex PCR; TCRdb has only the in-frame clones, and not every one. Among 250,000 to 400,000 clones listed, 70% to 90% were seen once. The CDR3 has 13 amino acids. Trimming took 4 bases from V and 0 from J, leaving 6 bases between them. The germline gives CDR1 SQVTM, CDR2 ANQGSEA. V is TRBV29-1 and J is TRBJ2-2; D not resolved. Sequencing was done on a sample of PBMCs. The receptor's source is a man under 40 in good health and CMV-seronegative. CDR3 DNA: TGCAGCGTTGCACAGACGAACACCGGGGAGCTGTTTTTT. It codes for CSVAQTNTGELFF.